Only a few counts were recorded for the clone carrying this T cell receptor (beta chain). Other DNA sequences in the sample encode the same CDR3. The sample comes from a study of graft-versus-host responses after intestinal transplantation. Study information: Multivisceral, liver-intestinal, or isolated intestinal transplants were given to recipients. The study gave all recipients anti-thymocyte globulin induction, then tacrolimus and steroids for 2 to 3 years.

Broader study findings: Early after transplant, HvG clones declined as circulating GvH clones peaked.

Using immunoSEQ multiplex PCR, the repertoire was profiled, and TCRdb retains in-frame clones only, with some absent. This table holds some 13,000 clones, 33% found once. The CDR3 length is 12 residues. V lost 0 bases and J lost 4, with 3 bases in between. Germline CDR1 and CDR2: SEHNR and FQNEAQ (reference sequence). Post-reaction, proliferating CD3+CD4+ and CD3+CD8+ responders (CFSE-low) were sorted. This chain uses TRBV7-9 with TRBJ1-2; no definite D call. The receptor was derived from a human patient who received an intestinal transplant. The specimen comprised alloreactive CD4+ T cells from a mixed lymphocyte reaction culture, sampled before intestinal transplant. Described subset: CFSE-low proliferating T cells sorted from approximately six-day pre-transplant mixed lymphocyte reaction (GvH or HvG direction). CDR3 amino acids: CASSLASYGYTF. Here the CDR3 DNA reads TGTGCCAGCAGCTTAGCCAGCTATGGCTACACCTTC.